This record looks at one T cell receptor (beta chain) sequence and its context. Its antigen is as yet unknown. This sample is drawn from a study of Siglec-9 on CD8 T cells in melanoma. Study-wide results and caveats: Siglec-9 reportedly marks and regulates an effector memory CD8+ T-cell subset apparently accumulating in melanoma tumors.

The CDR3 totals 17 residues. V lost 1 base and J 2 bases, leaving 18 bases between the germline ends. In germline, CDR1 is GTSNPN, CDR2 SVGIG (reference sequence). Profiled with immunoSEQ multiplex PCR; TCRdb holds only in-frame clones, not every one. This table has 25,000 to 35,000 clones, 75% to 90% appearing once. This sequence originates from a human donor in good health. The material sequenced was Siglec-9- CD8+ T cells sorted from blood. The chain combines TRBV30 with TRBJ1-3; TRBD1 is a possible D gene (5 bases). CDR3 loop: CAWSGHGAQEPGNTIYF. CDR3 nucleotides: TGTGCCTGGAGTGGCCACGGGGCCCAAGAGCCTGGAAACACCATATATTTT.